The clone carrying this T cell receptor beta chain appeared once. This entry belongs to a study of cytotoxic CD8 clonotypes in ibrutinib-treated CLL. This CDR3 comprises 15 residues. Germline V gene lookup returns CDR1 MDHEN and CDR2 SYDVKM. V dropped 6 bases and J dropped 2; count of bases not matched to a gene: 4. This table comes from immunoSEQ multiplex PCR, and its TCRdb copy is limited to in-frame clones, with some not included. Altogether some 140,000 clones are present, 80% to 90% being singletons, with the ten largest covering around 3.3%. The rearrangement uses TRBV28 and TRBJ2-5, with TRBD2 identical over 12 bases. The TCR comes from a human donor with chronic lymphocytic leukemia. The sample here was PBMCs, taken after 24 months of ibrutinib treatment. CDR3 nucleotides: TGTGCCAGCAGACTAGCGGGGGGTCTGCAAGAGACCCAGTACTTC. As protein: CASRLAGGLQETQYF.